The 8 T cell receptor beta chains below all came from one sample that was sequenced in a study of T cell repertoires in cytomegalovirus infection. TCRdb called the reads again in MiXCR, with one record for every CDR3 protein. The sample lists roughly 920,000 distinct CDR3 sequences, approximately 31% occurring once. The antigens for these receptors are not known. The sample consisted of cultured CD8+ T cells from PBMCs, taken from culture after CMV antigen stimulation. These receptors originate from a human donor in good health (CMV status not recorded). Some clones in this sample may be carry-over from other donors' samples.

This chain connects TRBV9 to TRBJ2-2, with a tentative D call TRBD1 (6 bases). The germline V gene encodes CDR1 SGDLS and CDR2 YYNGEE. The CDR3 contains 15 residues. V was shortened by 4 bases and J by 2 bases, with 12 bases between the two germline ends. CDR3 in amino acids: CASSLTGINTGELFF. The CDR3 DNA reads TGTGCCAGCAGCCTAACAGGGATAAACACCGGGGAGCTGTTTTTT.

V usage is TRBV10-3 and J usage is TRBJ2-3; TRBD2 aligns across 12 bases. CDR1 and CDR2 from the germline V gene are ENHRY and SYGVKD. V lost 5 bases, J lost 0 bases, and 9 bases stayed unmatched. CDR3 size: 18 residues. Written as DNA, the CDR3 is TGTGCCATCAGTCTGACTAGCGGGAGCTTAACTAGCACAGATACGCAGTATTTT. It encodes CAISLTSGSLTSTDTQYF.

The chain's CDR3 is CASSTDPRDRGGKTQYF. CDR3 in DNA: TGTGCCAGCAGCACCGACCCCCGCGACAGGGGAGGGAAGACCCAGTACTTC. This rearrangement joins TRBV7-2 to TRBJ2-5; D is possibly TRBD1 (8 bases). Trimming removed 5 bases from V and 6 bases from J, with 25 bases in between. Per the germline V gene, CDR1 is SGHTA and CDR2 is FQGNSA. CDR3 size: 17 residues.

This clonotype was observed a few times. This chain joins TRBV27 and TRBJ1-4, with 10 bases fitting TRBD1. Trimming removed 5 bases from V and 8 bases from J; junction bases left unmatched: 17. The CDR3 is made up of 18 amino acids. The germline V gene has CDR1 MNHEY and CDR2 SMNVEV (reference sequence). The CDR3 here is CASSAQSRDRGYREKLFF. For the CDR3, the DNA is TGTGCCAGCAGTGCCCAGTCCCGGGACAGGGGTTATCGGGAAAAACTGTTTTTT.

This clonotype was counted a few times. The V and J genes are TRBV11-2 and TRBJ1-1, with 9 nucleotides matching TRBD1. Per the germline V gene, CDR1 is SGHAT and CDR2 is FQNNGV. This CDR3 comprises 16 residues. V gave up 4 bases and J gave up 3 bases; unmatched junction bases: 9. CDR3 sequence: CASSSYGQGRDTEAFF. In DNA, the CDR3 is TGTGCCAGCAGCTCCTACGGACAGGGGAGGGACACTGAAGCTTTCTTT.

The V call is TRBV6-5, the J call TRBJ1-1, with 9 bases matching TRBD1. This CDR3 comprises 13 residues. CDR1 and CDR2 (germline): MNHEY, SVGAGI. J lost 6 bases, V lost 5 bases, and 4 bases had no gene match. The CDR3 loop reads CASSTDRGAEAFF. The CDR3, as DNA: TGTGCCAGCAGTACGGACAGGGGAGCTGAAGCTTTCTTT.

This chain connects TRBV19 to TRBJ1-5; D is ambiguous. The CDR3 length is 15 residues. From germline, CDR1 is LNHDA and CDR2 SQIVND (reference sequence). Trimming shortened V by 2 bases and J by 4 bases, and 12 bases separated the two germline ends. CDR3 bases: TGTGCCAGTAGTATACCCTGGGGAGGGAATCAGCCCCAGCATTTT. Encoded protein: CASSIPWGGNQPQHF.

This clonotype has at least ten counts. This chain joins TRBV7-9 and TRBJ2-5; D perhaps matches TRBD2 (5 bases). The germline V and J ends were trimmed by 5 bases and 5 bases, with 18 bases remaining between them. This CDR3 is 15 amino acids long. Germline V gives CDR1 SEHNR, CDR2 FQNEAQ (reference sequence). The CDR3 loop reads CASSPERGPRETQYF. In nucleotides, the CDR3 is TGTGCCAGCAGCCCAGAACGGGGTCCGCGGGAGACCCAGTACTTC.